This TCR beta chain is drawn from a study of glioma-infiltrating T cells (TCRdb year 2016). For context, the study as a whole: TCR alpha- and beta-chain repertoires were sequenced from glioma tissue, non-neoplastic brain tissue and matched peripheral blood mononuclear cells. To gauge divergence between tissue and blood T-cell populations, every tissue-infiltrating repertoire was compared against the peripheral blood repertoire from the same patient. The paired cohort comprised three low-grade glioma patients, about 8 primary glioblastoma patients and three non-glioma patients contributing non-neoplastic brain tissue.

General study outcomes and caveats: VJ-independent divergence between tissue and blood was lower than expected in non-neoplastic patients but higher than expected in all gliomas, particularly low-grade gliomas. Small numbers underpinned the group comparisons: about 8 glioblastoma patients, three low-grade glioma patients and three non-neoplastic patients. Very few CDR3 sequences were found to be shared between tissue and blood, and this scarcity was attributed to high CDR3 diversity and limited sampling.

On this clonotype itself: Its antigen is not yet known. This may stem from a read error, because a much larger clone lies one nucleotide away.

TCR alpha and beta CDR3 regions were amplified with the iRepertoire nested amplicon-rescue multiplex PCR (arm-PCR) platform from RNA. The input for one-step reverse transcription and amplification was 100-400 ng of tissue mRNA or PBMC total RNA. Following bead purification, Illumina adapters were added by a secondary multiplex PCR, and libraries between 200 and 400 bp were gel-purified. Demultiplexing relied on internal 6-nucleotide barcodes carried by the libraries. Libraries were sequenced on an Illumina MiSeq with 2x220 or 2x250 nucleotide paired-end reads. The study's own analysis went as follows. Paired reads were merged using FLASH 1.2.11 and were aligned to the GRCh37 human genome using BWA-MEM, after which TRA and TRB reads were extracted. An IMGT-derived reference of cassette sequences and CDR3 motifs, with pseudogenes included, was used for V and J assignment. Three-frame translation of reads was performed, and productive CDR3s were defined as those with a C...FGXG motif and no stop codons. Clonotypes were defined as unique combinations of V-J cassette pair and CDR3 amino acid sequence. Hamming distance filtering was applied to reads, with thresholds set by the sequence error rate of each sample in mapped regions. TCRdb reprocessing: public reads trimmed at Q25 with fastp, clones called with MiXCR, in-frame beta chains kept. Each entry merges the rows of one CDR3 protein and shows their most common DNA and genes. TCRdb, not the original authors, processed these V and J calls. Here the sample has about 180,000 distinct CDR3 sequences; approximately 40% occur a single time. Around 5.2% of the sample rests with the top ten.

The specimen was glioma tissue, nonneoplastic brain tissue, or PBMCs (not recorded which). This sequence originates from a human donor with low-grade glioma or glioblastoma, undergoing nonglioma brain surgery, or in good health (not recorded which).

The CDR3 reads as follows: CASSWTSGNTDTEYF. The DNA sequence is given as TGTGCCAGCAGTTGGACTAGCGGTAACACAGATACGGAGTATTTT. The rearrangement combines TRBV2 with TRBJ2-3, and 10 bases in between align with TRBD2. For CDR1 and CDR2, the germline V gene lists SNHLY and FYNNEI. The CDR3 runs 15 residues from the cysteine to the phenylalanine. The kept DNA is CDR3 alone, 45 bases in frame from the first base.